This T cell receptor (beta chain) was found in a study of preoperative IRX-2 immunotherapy in early breast cancer. Stated treatment: preoperative locoregional IRX-2 cytokine immunotherapy. Patients received preoperative, locoregional IRX-2 cytokine immunotherapy in a phase Ib study. Some clones are missing from TCRdb's copy, which holds only in-frame ones; the method was immunoSEQ multiplex PCR. The sample lists around 62,000 clones; roughly 95% were seen once. The CDR3 contains 18 residues. V shed 0 bases, J shed 5 bases, and the junction held 14 bases outside the gene matches. From germline, CDR1 is MGHRA and CDR2 YSYEKL.

The chain employs TRBV4-1 and TRBJ2-5; 8 nucleotides match TRBD2. The source is a human donor with breast cancer. Collection took place from a patient treated with IRX-2 immunotherapy. The CDR3 loop reads CASSQDGSRAGGPETQYF. CDR3 nucleotides: TGCGCCAGCAGCCAAGATGGGAGTAGGGCGGGGGGCCCGGAGACCCAGTACTTC.